One sample yielded the 15 T cell receptor beta chains listed below, sequenced in a study of siplizumab effects on memory and regulatory T cells. Libraries were prepared by immunoSEQ multiplex PCR; TCRdb keeps only in-frame clonotypes and omits some of them. The sample yields around 100,000 clones, about 90% seen once. Material: CD4+ T cells sorted from blood. The receptors come from a human donor in good health.

V usage is TRBV18 and J usage is TRBJ2-5; 8 positions agree with TRBD1. Looked up from germline, CDR1 is KGHSH and CDR2 is LQKENI. V trimming: 3 bases; J trimming: 5 bases; junction bases outside the gene matches: 5. The CDR3 runs 14 residues. Here the CDR3 reads CASSPGQAAETQYF. The CDR3 nucleotides read TGTGCCAGCTCACCGGGACAGGCGGCGGAGACCCAGTACTTC.

The V call is TRBV28, the J call TRBJ2-7; a possible D gene is TRBD1 (8 bases). V lost 10 bases, J lost 1 base, and 20 bases lay in between. The length of the CDR3 is 15 residues. Looked up from germline, CDR1 is MDHEN and CDR2 is SYDVKM. This CDR3 is CATTRGGQVSYEQYF. CDR3 bases: TGTGCCACCACCCGCGGGGGACAGGTTTCCTACGAGCAGTACTTC.

The V and J genes are TRBV7-9 and TRBJ1-5; TRBD1 agrees at 8 bases. The CDR3 consists of 15 residues. V shed 5 bases and J 6 bases; nucleotides not matched to a gene: 9. Germline CDR1 SEHNR, CDR2 FQNEAQ (reference sequence). CDR3 loop: CASSIQGVAGQPQHF. CDR3 nucleotide sequence: TGTGCCAGCAGCATACAGGGGGTAGCAGGTCAGCCCCAGCATTTT.

The chain joins TRBV4-1 to TRBJ1-2; D ambiguous. The CDR3 length is 13 residues. The germline V gene has CDR1 MGHRA and CDR2 YSYEKL. Trimming removed 2 bases at V and 8 bases at J, with 12 bases between. CDR3 region: CASSQTTTRGYTF. In DNA form, the CDR3 reads TGCGCCAGCAGCCAAACGACAACAAGGGGCTACACCTTC.

This clone was seen a handful of times. V is TRBV4-3 and J is TRBJ2-2, with a possible D match to TRBD1 (6 bases). The length of the CDR3 is 17 residues. Germline CDR1 reads LGHNA; CDR2 reads YSLEER. Trimming pared 0 bases from V and 0 bases from J, leaving 11 bases between. CDR3 protein: CASSQESDSANTGELFF. For the CDR3, the DNA is TGCGCCAGCAGCCAAGAATCGGACAGCGCGAACACCGGGGAGCTGTTTTTT.

The V gene is TRBV2, the J gene TRBJ1-3; 7 bases fit TRBD1. CDR3 size: 14 residues. J was trimmed by 4 bases and V by 6 bases; bases with no gene match: 6. In germline, CDR1 is SNHLY, CDR2 FYNNEI. The CDR3 DNA is TGTGCCAGCAGATCGAACAGGGGAGGAAACACCATATATTTT. Residues: CASRSNRGGNTIYF. Variable domain in full (rest from reference TRBV2 and TRBJ1-3): EPEVTQTPSHQVTQMGQEVILRCVPISNHLYFYWYRQILGQKVEFLVSFYNNEISEKSEIFDDQFSVERPDGSNFTLKIRSTKLEDSAMYFCASRSNRGGNTIYFGEGSWLTVV.

This clone was counted a single time. V is TRBV10-3 and J is TRBJ2-5; no clear D gene. Trimming took off 4 bases at V and 7 bases at J, with 10 bases between the two ends. Germline V gene data show CDR1 as ENHRY and CDR2 as SYGVKD. The CDR3 extends over 12 amino acids. In DNA, the CDR3 is TGTGCCATCAGTGGAACAGTGGGGACCCAGTACTTC. Translating gives CAISGTVGTQYF.

This chain links TRBV5-1 with TRBJ1-4; D is ambiguous. The V gene's germline CDR1 is SGHRS and CDR2 YFSETQ. Trimming took off 0 bases at V and 4 bases at J, with 10 bases between the two ends. The length of the CDR3 is 15 residues. The CDR3 here is CASSLDATSNEKLFF. CDR3 nucleotide sequence: TGCGCCAGCAGCTTGGATGCCACCAGTAATGAAAAACTGTTTTTT.

The chain carries TRBV5-4 and TRBJ2-3; D gene ambiguous. CDR3 length equals 14 residues. The germline V gene has CDR1 SGHNT and CDR2 YYREEE (reference sequence). With 2 bases removed from V and 5 bases from J, the gap between germline ends came to 12 bases. In DNA form, the CDR3 reads TGTGCCAGCAGCTTTAGGCAGGAAGGAGATACGCAGTATTTT. It specifies CASSFRQEGDTQYF.

This rearrangement joins TRBV6-1 to TRBJ1-1, with 8 bases lining up with TRBD1. CDR1 MNHNS and CDR2 SASEGT come from the germline V gene. The CDR3 consists of 14 residues. J lost 5 bases, V lost 4 bases, and 6 bases had no gene match. CDR3 sequence reads: CASSAGQGGTEAFF. The DNA of the CDR3 is TGTGCCAGCAGTGCCGGACAGGGAGGAACTGAAGCTTTCTTT.

The rearrangement links TRBV5-6 to TRBJ2-5, with D perhaps given as TRBD1 or TRBD2 (6 bases each). The V end lost 0 bases, the J end lost 3 bases, and 12 bases lay between the germline ends. The CDR3 extends over 15 amino acids. From germline, CDR1 is SGHDT and CDR2 YYEEEE. The CDR3 DNA sequence: TGTGCCAGCAGCTTGGGAGGGGGGCCCGAAGAGACCCAGTACTTC. Encoded protein: CASSLGGGPEETQYF.

This sequence joins TRBV2 and TRBJ2-7; D not certain. V shed 6 bases and J shed 1 base, with 10 bases lying between them. The CDR3 is made up of 13 amino acids. Germline V gene sequence: CDR1 SNHLY, CDR2 FYNNEI. CDR3 sequence reads: CASREPVSYEQYF. The CDR3 nucleotides are TGTGCCAGCAGGGAACCGGTTTCCTACGAGCAGTACTTC.

The chain recombines TRBV6-5 with TRBJ1-2, with D unclear. Deletions cut 2 bases from V and 8 bases from J, with 15 bases between. The CDR3 is 14 amino acids. The germline V gene has CDR1 MNHEY and CDR2 SVGAGI. DNA for the CDR3: TGTGCCAGCAGTTACGCCCCTCCAGGACCAGGCTACACCTTC. Translated, it gives CASSYAPPGPGYTF.

The genes are TRBV4-1 and TRBJ2-2; 9 bases are shared with TRBD2. The ends lost 0 bases at V and 3 bases at J; junction bases unmatched: 20. The germline CDR1 and CDR2 sequences are MGHRA and YSYEKL. CDR3 length: 22 amino acids. CDR3 residues: CASSQDRGHWRGGPPDTGELFF. The CDR3 DNA is TGCGCCAGCAGCCAAGATCGGGGGCATTGGCGGGGGGGCCCCCCGGACACCGGGGAGCTGTTTTTT.

This chain links TRBV5-1 with TRBJ2-5; tentatively, D is TRBD1 (5 bases). V shed 3 bases and J shed 3 bases, with 9 bases lying between them. The CDR3 totals 13 residues. Germline CDR1 is SGHRS and CDR2 is YFSETQ. The CDR3 sequence: CASSSFREETQYF. CDR3 coding DNA: TGCGCCAGCAGCTCTTTCAGGGAAGAGACCCAGTACTTC.